The 11 T cell receptor beta chains reported below all come from one sample, sequenced in a study of blood T cell repertoires in COVID-19. Sequencing used immunoSEQ multiplex PCR; TCRdb keeps in-frame clones, though not all of them. The repertoire holds over 250,000 clones, with roughly 86% as singletons. The specimen sequenced was PBMCs or T cells enriched from blood (not recorded which). The origin of the receptors is a woman younger than 30 who had recovered from COVID-19.

V usage is TRBV28 and J usage is TRBJ2-7; TRBD2 might be the D (5 bases). The CDR3 is made up of 13 amino acids. V lost 7 bases, J lost 2 bases, and 12 bases lay in between. Per the germline V gene, CDR1 is MDHEN and CDR2 is SYDVKM. This CDR3 is CASTWTSPYEQYF. CDR3 DNA sequence: TGTGCCAGCACCTGGACTTCCCCCTACGAGCAGTACTTC.

The rearrangement uses TRBV11-3 and TRBJ2-4; D possibly corresponds to TRBD1 (5 bases). This CDR3 contains 18 residues. With 5 bases removed from V and 1 base from J, the gap between germline ends came to 21 bases. CDR1 is SGHNT and CDR2 is YENEEA in the germline V gene. This CDR3 is CASSTFQGYVSAKNIQYF. The CDR3 nucleotides are TGTGCCAGCAGCACCTTCCAGGGATACGTCTCCGCCAAAAACATTCAGTACTTC.

The CDR3 reads CASSFSVNEQFF. The CDR3 DNA is TGTGCCAGCAGTTTCTCAGTCAATGAGCAGTTCTTC. This chain joins TRBV12-3 or TRBV12-4 and TRBJ2-1; D gene ambiguous. The CDR3 spans 12 residues. Trimming removed 3 bases from V and 6 bases from J, with 6 bases in between.

V usage is TRBV15 and J usage is TRBJ2-3; D remains unclear. CDR3 length: 13 amino acids. The germline V gene has CDR1 LNHNV and CDR2 YYDKDF (reference sequence). V shed 7 bases and J shed 0 bases, with 8 bases lying between them. The CDR3 is CATKRSSTDTQYF. Here the CDR3 DNA reads TGTGCCACCAAGAGGTCCAGCACAGATACGCAGTATTTT.

V usage is TRBV18 and J usage is TRBJ2-3, with D unresolved. The germline V and J ends were trimmed by 3 bases and 0 bases, with 10 bases remaining between them. Germline CDR1 and CDR2: KGHSH and LQKENI. CDR3 length equals 15 residues. Written as DNA, the CDR3 is TGTGCCAGCTCACCCCAGGCTGTGAGCACAGATACGCAGTATTTT. It encodes CASSPQAVSTDTQYF.

The genes are TRBV27 and TRBJ2-7; perhaps TRBD2 as D (5 bases). The CDR3 sequence is 16 residues long. Germline assignment: CDR1 MNHEY and CDR2 SMNVEV (reference sequence). V was shortened by 0 bases and J by 7 bases, with 19 bases between the two germline ends. The CDR3 sequence is CASSLSIGQRAEEQYF. CDR3 DNA: TGTGCCAGCAGTTTATCGATAGGTCAGAGGGCGGAGGAGCAGTACTTC.

This chain links TRBV28 with TRBJ2-7; maybe TRBD2 (7 bases). V was shortened by 6 bases and J by 2 bases, with 32 bases between the two germline ends. The length of the CDR3 is 20 residues. Germline V lookup: CDR1 MDHEN, CDR2 SYDVKM. In DNA, the CDR3 is TGTGCCAGCAGCAAAACAAGAAGGGCGGGGGCGAAGGGTCCCCCCTACGAGCAGTACTTC. Translation: CASSKTRRAGAKGPPYEQYF.

V and J are TRBV11-2 and TRBJ1-2; 8 positions agree with TRBD1. J gave up 6 bases and V 1 base, and 7 bases lay outside the gene matches. The length of the CDR3 is 15 residues. Germline V gives CDR1 SGHAT, CDR2 FQNNGV. Here the CDR3 DNA reads TGTGCCAGCAGCTTAGCCAGTCAGGGGGCGGATGGCTACACCTTC. Encoded protein: CASSLASQGADGYTF. The full variable domain, completed using reference TRBV11-2 and TRBJ1-2, is EAGVAQSPRYKIIEKRQSVAFWCNPISGHATLYWYQQILGQGPKLLIQFQNNGVVDDSQLPKDRFSAERLKGVDSTLKIQPAKLEDSAVYLCASSLASQGADGYTFGSGTRLTVV.

CDR3 sequence: CASSLGRDYRTDTQYF. In DNA, the CDR3 is TGTGCCAGCAGCTTGGGCAGGGACTATCGGACAGATACGCAGTATTTT. The gene calls are TRBV5-5 and TRBJ2-3; 7 bases map to TRBD2. The CDR3 is 16 residues long. V gave up 0 bases and J gave up 3 bases; unmatched junction bases: 7. The germline V gene encodes CDR1 SGHKS and CDR2 YYEKEE (reference sequence).

This clone was counted only a few times. The V call is TRBV7-2, the J call TRBJ1-5; the D is unclear. The CDR3 sequence is 13 residues long. Germline lookup yields CDR1 SGHTA and CDR2 FQGNSA. Deletions cut 5 bases from V and 0 bases from J, with 5 bases between. The CDR3 protein is CASSPYSNQPQHF. CDR3 in DNA: TGTGCCAGCAGCCCGTATAGCAATCAGCCCCAGCATTTT.

This clone was seen a single time. The rearrangement joins TRBV7-8 to TRBJ2-1; 9 bases map to TRBD2. The V and J ends lost 2 bases and 5 bases, in that order; junction bases with no gene match: 22. This CDR3 is built from 21 residues. CDR1 SGHVS and CDR2 FQNEAQ come from the germline V gene. The CDR3 spells CASSLFRLRSDWREGDNEQFF. As DNA, the CDR3 is TGTGCCAGCAGCTTATTTCGGCTCCGGTCCGACTGGCGGGAGGGCGACAATGAGCAGTTCTTC.